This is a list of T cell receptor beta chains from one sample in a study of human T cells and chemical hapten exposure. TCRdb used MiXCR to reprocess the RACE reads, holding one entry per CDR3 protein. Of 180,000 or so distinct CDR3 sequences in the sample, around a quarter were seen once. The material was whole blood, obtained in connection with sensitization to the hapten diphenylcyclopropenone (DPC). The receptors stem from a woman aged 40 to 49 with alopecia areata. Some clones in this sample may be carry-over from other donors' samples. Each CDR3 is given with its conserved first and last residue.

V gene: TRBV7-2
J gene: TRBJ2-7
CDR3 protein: CASSLALGTSYEQYF

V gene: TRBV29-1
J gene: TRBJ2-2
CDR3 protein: CSVLPQGPTGELFF

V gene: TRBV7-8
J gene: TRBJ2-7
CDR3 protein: CASSFDYEQYF

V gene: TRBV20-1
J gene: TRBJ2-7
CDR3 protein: CSAIDAVSEQYF

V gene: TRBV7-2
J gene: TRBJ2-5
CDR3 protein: CASSLGWGGGETQYF

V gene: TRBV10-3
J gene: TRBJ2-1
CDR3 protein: CAISSGSTGNEQFF

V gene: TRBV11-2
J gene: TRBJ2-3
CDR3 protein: CASSNQAGGADTQYF

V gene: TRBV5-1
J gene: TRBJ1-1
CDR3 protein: CASSLTGTVNTEAFF

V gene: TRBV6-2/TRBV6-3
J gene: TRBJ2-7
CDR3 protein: CASSYATNSYEQYF

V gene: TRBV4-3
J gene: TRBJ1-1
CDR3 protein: CASSQGDNLRGTEAFF

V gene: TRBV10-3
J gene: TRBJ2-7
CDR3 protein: CAITEDREGEQYF

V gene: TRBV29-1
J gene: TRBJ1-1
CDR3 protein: CSVYGTARSPTEAFF

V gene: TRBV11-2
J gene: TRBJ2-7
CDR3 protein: CASTLGQGVGEQYF

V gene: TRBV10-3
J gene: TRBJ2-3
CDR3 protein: CAISDGTGGVDTQYF

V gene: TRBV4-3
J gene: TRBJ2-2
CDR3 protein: CASTYTGELFF

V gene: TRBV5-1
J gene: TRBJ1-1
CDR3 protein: CASSLGRGYTEAFF